The source of this TCR beta chain is a study of T cell responses to AZD1222 COVID-19 vaccine. Whole-study results and caveats: White British donors predominated, females outnumbered males, and clonal diversity was possibly underestimated. It was only 6 or 7 AZD1222 recipients who were seropositive at baseline.

Clones were sequenced by immunoSEQ multiplex PCR, and TCRdb holds only the in-frame ones, with some missing. Of 150,000 or so clones listed, more than 85% are singletons. The CDR3 runs to 15 residues. The V end lost 3 bases, the J end lost 0 bases, and 11 bases lay between the germline ends. Germline V gene lookup returns CDR1 SGHRS and CDR2 YFSETQ. About this clone itself: Its antigen is not known.

The chain has TRBV5-1 and TRBJ2-3; D perhaps matches TRBD2 (6 bases). Specimen: peripheral blood, collected on day 0 of AZD1222 vaccination. The sequence derives from an adult in good health. The CDR3 spells CASSSVGGSTDTQYF. As DNA, the CDR3 is TGCGCCAGCAGCTCAGTCGGGGGAAGCACAGATACGCAGTATTTT.